Included here is one T cell receptor (beta chain) sequence, with context. The entry originates in a study of shared clonotypes between healthy human individuals. The CDR3 extends over 15 amino acids. Germline assignment: CDR1 SNHLY and CDR2 FYNNEI. V dropped 3 bases and J dropped 7; count of bases not matched to a gene: 9. Assay used: immunoSEQ multiplex PCR; TCRdb lists only in-frame clones, some missing. The sample lists roughly 2 million clones, 85% to 95% occurring once. The clonotype was recovered from a man in his late teens or twenties in good health. Material for sequencing was naive CD4+ T cells sorted from blood. As to subset: CD45RA+ positively selected. V gene TRBV2 combines with J gene TRBJ2-1; 7 bases are shared with TRBD2. The CDR3 loop is CASSEGGLLRNEQFF. In DNA form, the CDR3 reads TGTGCCAGCAGTGAGGGGGGACTACTCAGAAATGAGCAGTTCTTC.